The sequence of this T cell receptor beta chain was determined in a study of blood T cell repertoires in COVID-19. The method was immunoSEQ multiplex PCR; TCRdb's version includes in-frame clones alone and lacks a portion of them. This sample has about 64,000 clones, with 72% found just once. The V gene's germline CDR1 is SEHNR and CDR2 FQNEAQ (reference sequence). J gave up 10 bases and V 5 bases, and 4 bases lay outside the gene matches. This CDR3 region has 11 residues. The chain recombines TRBV7-9 with TRBJ1-1; 7 bases agree with TRBD1. This TCR derives from a woman between 55 and 75 years old who had been exposed to COVID-19. The sequencing input was PBMCs or T cells enriched from blood (not recorded which). CDR3 sequence (DNA): TGTGCCAGCAGCGCACAGGGGAGAGCTTTCTTT. This codes for CASSAQGRAFF.